These 30 T cell receptor beta chains came from one sample sequenced in a study of OX40 agonist ivuxolimab in advanced cancers. TCRdb's copy holds only in-frame clones and misses some; the assay was immunoSEQ multiplex PCR. Here the sample spans some 44,000 clones, 80% being singletons. The sample here was CD4+ or CD8+ T cells sorted from blood, taken in a trial of the OX40 agonist ivuxolimab. All receptors come from an adult with an advanced solid tumor such as melanoma, head and neck, liver or kidney cancer.

CDR3 sequence: CASSPWGASNQPQHF. In DNA form, the CDR3 reads TGTGCCAGCAGTCCATGGGGGGCCAGCAATCAGCCCCAGCATTTT. The rearrangement joins TRBV28 to TRBJ1-5; possibly TRBD1 for D (6 bases). The CDR3 sequence is 15 residues long. Germline V CDR1 and CDR2: MDHEN, SYDVKM. V was trimmed by 5 bases and J by 1 base, leaving 12 bases between them.

This clone has a single count. The chain recombines TRBV11-2 with TRBJ2-2; 7 nucleotides match TRBD2. V gave up 6 bases and J gave up 6 bases; unmatched junction bases: 16. This CDR3 spans 17 amino acids. Germline-derived CDR1 and CDR2 are SGHAT and FQNNGV. CDR3 sequence reads: CASRQRASGEVSGELFF. CDR3 coding DNA: TGTGCCAGCAGACAAAGGGCTAGCGGAGAGGTATCCGGGGAGCTGTTTTTT.

A remark on this clone: Sequence at one end of the junction differs from germline and may be a read error. The rearrangement joins TRBV7-7 to TRBJ2-7, with TRBD1 as a possible D gene (6 bases). Germline lookup yields CDR1 SSHAT and CDR2 FNYEAQ (reference sequence). CDR3 length: 16 amino acids. Here the CDR3 reads CASSLSPSTGPDEQYF. The CDR3 DNA reads TGTGCTAGCAGCTTATCACCATCGACAGGTCCCGACGAGCAGTACTTC.

This rearrangement joins TRBV19 to TRBJ2-5; 7 bases are shared with TRBD1. Germline V gene sequence: CDR1 LNHDA, CDR2 SQIVND (reference sequence). The junction had 5 bases not matched to a gene; V was cut back by 9 bases and J by 4 bases. The CDR3 is made up of 12 amino acids. The CDR3 reads CASSYRGETQYF. The DNA of the CDR3 is TGTGCCAGCAGTTACAGGGGAGAGACCCAGTACTTC.

The chain recombines TRBV9 with TRBJ2-1; the match to TRBD2 covers 10 bases. Germline assignment: CDR1 SGDLS and CDR2 YYNGEE. Trimming removed 6 bases from V and 4 bases from J; junction bases left unmatched: 10. The CDR3 covers 16 residues. CDR3 protein: CASTSQVAGGYNEQFF. The DNA of the CDR3 is TGTGCCAGCACCTCTCAGGTAGCGGGAGGATACAATGAGCAGTTCTTC.

V usage is TRBV7-9 and J usage is TRBJ2-5; the match to TRBD2 covers 12 bases. The CDR3 is 19 residues long. Unmatched junction bases numbered 13, after V lost 4 bases and J lost 1 base. Germline lookup yields CDR1 SEHNR and CDR2 FQNEAQ (reference sequence). The CDR3 sequence is CASSSLGTSGRLRQETQYF. In nucleotides, the CDR3 is TGTGCCAGCAGCTCGCTCGGGACTAGCGGGCGACTTCGCCAAGAGACCCAGTACTTC.

This clone was seen only a few times. The CDR3 is CASSPRPTGELFF. The CDR3 region has the DNA TGTGCCAGCTCGCCCCGGCCCACCGGGGAGCTGTTTTTT. The gene calls are TRBV19 and TRBJ2-2; the D is unclear. Trimming pared 9 bases from V and 4 bases from J, leaving 12 bases between. Per the germline V gene, CDR1 is LNHDA and CDR2 is SQIVND (reference sequence). This CDR3 has 13 residues.

This chain's CDR3 is CASSLQGYGEAFF. For the CDR3, the DNA is TGTGCCAGCAGCTTACAGGGATATGGTGAAGCTTTCTTT. This sequence joins TRBV7-9 and TRBJ1-1, with a possible D match to TRBD1 (5 bases). The V gene's germline CDR1 is SEHNR and CDR2 FQNEAQ (reference sequence). Trimming stripped 2 bases from V and 7 bases from J, with 11 bases between. This CDR3 is 13 amino acids long.

The chain couples TRBV6-1 to TRBJ2-5, with TRBD1 matching 7 bases. The J call may be mistaken, given a closer DNA end match to TRBJ2-7. Germline V CDR1 and CDR2: MNHNS, SASEGT. The CDR3 sequence is 15 residues long. CDR3 bases: TGTGCCAGCAGTGGGCGGACAGGCGGCTCCTACGAGCAGTACTTC. This sequence encodes CASSGRTGGSYEQYF.

This clone was seen only once. The chain employs TRBV28 and TRBJ1-1, with 7 bases lining up with TRBD1. The CDR3 is 13 amino acids. From germline, CDR1 is MDHEN and CDR2 SYDVKM. J lost 11 bases, V lost 6 bases, and 12 bases had no gene match. CDR3 coding DNA: TGTGCCAGCAGCGCGGGACAGCCCCCGGCGGCTTTCTTT. Translation: CASSAGQPPAAFF.

The CDR3 loop is CASSLDAGGGYTF. DNA of the CDR3: TGTGCCAGCAGCTTGGACGCAGGAGGCGGCTACACCTTC. The genes are TRBV5-6 and TRBJ1-2; D remains ambiguous. Germline V lookup: CDR1 SGHDT, CDR2 YYEEEE. V gave up 0 bases and J gave up 8 bases, with 11 bases separating them. The CDR3 has 13 residues.

This clone was found once. The chain links TRBV28 to TRBJ1-4; TRBD1 aligns across 8 bases. The ends lost 8 bases at V and 1 base at J; junction bases unmatched: 0. The V gene's germline CDR1 is MDHEN and CDR2 SYDVKM. The CDR3 has 13 residues. The CDR3 DNA follows: TGTGCCAGCGGACAGGGAACTAATGAAAAACTGTTTTTT. Protein: CASGQGTNEKLFF.

This clone was counted a few times. The V call is TRBV4-2, the J call TRBJ2-7; 11 nucleotides align to TRBD2. J was trimmed by 4 bases and V by 4 bases; bases with no gene match: 12. The CDR3 totals 17 residues. Looked up from germline, CDR1 is LGHNA and CDR2 is YNFKEQ. This chain's CDR3 is CASSPAAFSGRGYEQYF. The CDR3, as DNA: TGTGCCAGCAGCCCCGCGGCGTTTAGCGGGAGGGGGTACGAGCAGTACTTC.

This chain connects TRBV5-1 to TRBJ1-6; 11 positions match TRBD1. Per germline, CDR1 SGHRS and CDR2 YFSETQ. J was trimmed by 8 bases and V by 7 bases; bases with no gene match: 5. The CDR3 is made up of 14 amino acids. CDR3 amino acids: CASGQGAVDSPLHF. The CDR3 DNA sequence: TGCGCCAGCGGACAGGGGGCAGTGGATTCACCCCTCCACTTT. The full variable domain, in which reference TRBV5-1 and TRBJ1-6 provide the parts outside the CDR3, is KAGVTQTPRYLIKTRGQQVTLSCSPISGHRSVSWYQQTPGQGLQFLFEYFSETQRNKGNFPGRFSGRQFSNSRSEMNVSTLELGDSALYLCASGQGAVDSPLHFGNGTRLTVT.

The chain is built from TRBV28 and TRBJ2-2, with D tentatively TRBD1 (5 bases). Germline lookup yields CDR1 MDHEN and CDR2 SYDVKM. V lost 10 bases to trimming and J lost 2 bases, with 11 bases between them. The CDR3 has 13 residues. The DNA of the CDR3 is TGTGCCACACTGACAGCTAACACCGGGGAGCTGTTTTTT. Protein sequence: CATLTANTGELFF.

J is TRBJ2-7 and V is TRBV11-1; D remains ambiguous. Per the germline V gene, CDR1 is SGHAT and CDR2 is FQDESV (reference sequence). The CDR3 contains 14 residues. Trimming removed 3 bases from V and 4 bases from J, with 13 bases in between. CDR3 in DNA: TGTGCCAGCAGCTTCTCCCGGGCTTCTTACGAGCAGTACTTC. It codes for CASSFSRASYEQYF. Full variable domain (outside the CDR3, taken from reference TRBV11-1 and TRBJ2-7): EAEVAQSPRYKITEKSQAVAFWCDPISGHATLYWYRQILGQGPELLVQFQDESVVDDSQLPKDRFSAERLKGVDSTLKIQPAELGDSAMYLCASSFSRASYEQYFGPGTRLTVT.

The rearrangement joins TRBV4-3 to TRBJ2-3; the match to TRBD2 covers 10 bases. Losses at the gene ends were 0 bases for V and 5 bases for J; bases not matched to a gene: 5. The length of the CDR3 is 16 residues. CDR1 and CDR2 (germline): LGHNA, YSLEER. CDR3 nucleotides: TGCGCCAGCAGCCAAGAAGTTACTAGCGGGGTAGATACGCAGTATTTT. Its translation is CASSQEVTSGVDTQYF.

The rearrangement links TRBV7-2 to TRBJ2-7; 9 positions agree with TRBD1. Looked up from germline, CDR1 is SGHTA and CDR2 is FQGNSA. The CDR3 sequence is 14 residues long. J was trimmed by 3 bases and V by 3 bases; bases with no gene match: 3. CDR3 residues: CASSFTGGGYEQYF. The CDR3 coding sequence is TGTGCCAGCAGCTTTACAGGGGGCGGCTACGAGCAGTACTTC.

This chain connects TRBV18 to TRBJ2-3, with D unclear. The CDR3 is 13 amino acids. The germline V gene encodes CDR1 KGHSH and CDR2 LQKENI. Trimming removed 5 bases at V and 4 bases at J, with 10 bases between. In DNA form, the CDR3 reads TGTGCCAGCTCAACGACTGTTTCAGATACGCAGTATTTT. This sequence encodes CASSTTVSDTQYF.

The rearrangement uses TRBV29-1 and TRBJ1-1, with a tentative D call TRBD1 (5 bases). The CDR3 covers 11 residues. The V gene's germline CDR1 is SQVTM and CDR2 ANQGSEA. Trimming cost V 8 bases and J 6 bases, with 13 bases left between them. The CDR3 DNA reads as TGCAGCTTCCTCCGGGGGGCTGAAGCTTTCTTT. It specifies CSFLRGAEAFF.

The chain is built from TRBV28 and TRBJ2-5; D is tentatively TRBD1 or TRBD2 (5 bases each). V was pared by 1 base and J by 9 bases, with 9 bases between. From germline, CDR1 is MDHEN and CDR2 SYDVKM. The CDR3 extends over 12 amino acids. The CDR3 DNA follows: TGTGCCAGCAGTTTATCGGGGCAGGCCCAGTACTTC. Translated, it gives CASSLSGQAQYF.

The chain is built from TRBV5-4 and TRBJ1-1; 8 nucleotides align to TRBD1. Germline CDR1 and CDR2: SGHNT and YYREEE (reference sequence). Trimming removed 4 bases from V and 5 bases from J; junction bases left unmatched: 4. The CDR3 runs 13 residues. CDR3 residues: CASSQGARTEAFF. In DNA, the CDR3 is TGTGCCAGCAGCCAGGGGGCCAGAACTGAAGCTTTCTTT.

This clone was seen only once. The chain combines TRBV6-6 with TRBJ1-5; D call uncertain. The CDR3 totals 14 residues. Looked up from germline, CDR1 is MNHNY and CDR2 is SVGAGI (reference sequence). V dropped 0 bases and J dropped 1 base, with 4 bases sitting between them. The CDR3 reads CASSYSMSNQPQHF. DNA of the CDR3: TGTGCCAGCAGTTACTCGATGAGCAATCAGCCCCAGCATTTT.

This chain joins TRBV15 and TRBJ2-7; D is tentatively TRBD1 or TRBD2 (6 bases each). The germline V gene has CDR1 LNHNV and CDR2 YYDKDF (reference sequence). Deletions cut 4 bases from V and 3 bases from J, with 19 bases between. The CDR3 is 16 residues long. In nucleotides, the CDR3 is TGTGCCACCAGCATCCTAAAGGCCGGGGGCGGCTACGAGCAGTACTTC. Translated, it gives CATSILKAGGGYEQYF.

V is TRBV7-9 and J is TRBJ2-7; maybe TRBD1 (6 bases). Germline assignment: CDR1 SEHNR and CDR2 FQNEAQ (reference sequence). CDR3 length: 14 residues. The ends were cut back, 3 bases at V and 5 bases at J, with 14 bases in the middle. The CDR3 here is CASSLQGRIDEQYF. CDR3 bases: TGTGCCAGCAGCTTGCAGGGGCGAATTGACGAGCAGTACTTC.

This clone was observed once. The rearrangement uses TRBV7-3 and TRBJ2-1; D is possibly TRBD1 or TRBD2 (6 bases each). The CDR3 totals 16 residues. Trimming took 4 bases from V and 7 from J, leaving 20 bases between them. The germline gives CDR1 SGHTA, CDR2 FQGTGA. CDR3 in amino acids: CASSSAGRQGRNEQFF. In DNA, the CDR3 is TGTGCCAGCAGCTCGGCGGGGAGGCAGGGGAGGAATGAGCAGTTCTTC.

The chain has TRBV28 and TRBJ1-4; D ambiguous. This CDR3 is 14 amino acids long. V shed 8 bases and J shed 0 bases, with 10 bases lying between them. Germline CDR1 is MDHEN and CDR2 is SYDVKM. This chain's CDR3 is CASSRPTTNEKLFF. CDR3 coding DNA: TGTGCCAGCTCTCGGCCGACAACTAATGAAAAACTGTTTTTT. The full variable domain, completed using reference TRBV28 and TRBJ1-4, is DVKVTQSSRYLVKRTGEKVFLECVQDMDHENMFWYRQDPGLGLRLIYFSYDVKMKEKGDIPEGYSVSREKKERFSLILESASTNQTSMYLCASSRPTTNEKLFFGSGTQLSVL.

This chain links TRBV11-1 with TRBJ2-2; tentatively, D is TRBD1 or TRBD2 (5 bases each). CDR1 and CDR2 (germline): SGHAT, FQDESV (reference sequence). The V end was cut by 5 bases, the J end by 6 bases, with 16 bases between. CDR3 length: 15 amino acids. The CDR3 is CASSPGQGTPGELFF. DNA for the CDR3: TGTGCCAGCAGCCCGGGGCAGGGAACCCCCGGGGAGCTGTTTTTT.

The chain is built from TRBV7-9 and TRBJ2-7, with D unclear. In germline, CDR1 is SEHNR, CDR2 FQNEAQ (reference sequence). The CDR3 runs 16 residues. V was trimmed by 1 base and J by 3 bases, leaving 16 bases between them. This CDR3 is CASSLGWPPTYYEQYF. DNA for the CDR3: TGTGCCAGCAGCTTAGGTTGGCCGCCTACTTACTACGAGCAGTACTTC.

This sequence joins TRBV2 and TRBJ1-3, with no clear D. V was shortened by 3 bases and J by 0 bases, with 12 bases between the two germline ends. The CDR3 has 16 residues. Germline CDR1 is SNHLY and CDR2 is FYNNEI. CDR3 sequence (DNA): TGTGCCAGCAGTGAGGAGCGTCCTTTCTCTGGAAACACCATATATTTT. Translation: CASSEERPFSGNTIYF.